Presented here are 23 T cell receptor beta chains from one specimen sequenced in a study of HIV-infected children after antiretroviral therapy interruption (dated by TCRdb to between 2018 and 2020). What this sample's treatment or condition label stands for: PENTA 11 planned treatment interruption arm or continuous ART arm. The library was obtained by 3' RACE. Sequencing was performed on an Illumina MiSeq. TCR libraries were constructed from RNA with a 3' RACE protocol that used unique molecular identifiers to correct for PCR amplification bias. TCRdb reworked the public reads: Q25 trimming with fastp, MiXCR clone assembly, productive beta chains retained. All rows with the same CDR3 protein become a single entry with the most common DNA and genes. The sample contains about 89,000 distinct CDR3 sequences, 6% to 8.5% of them found a single time. The leading ten clones occupy about 1.1% of the sample.

Here the sequenced sample was CD45RA+ CD4+ T cells from PBMCs, pooled from several time points, taken from a donor given antiretroviral therapy, either interrupted or continuous. What the cell subset or site label conveys for this sample: naive CD4+ CD45RA+ CD45RO- T cells. The receptors here all came from a pool of human donors with HIV.

The chain recombines TRBV2 with TRBJ2-5; 7 bases are shared with TRBD1. Germline V gene lookup returns CDR1 SNHLY and CDR2 FYNNEI. J was trimmed by 5 bases and V by 10 bases; bases with no gene match: 10. The CDR3 spans 13 residues. The CDR3 spells CAISVRGSETQYF. As DNA, the CDR3 is TGTGCCATCTCCGTCAGGGGGTCGGAGACCCAGTACTTC.

The J gene is TRBJ2-3, the V gene TRBV30; D gene unclear. Germline V gene lookup returns CDR1 GTSNPN and CDR2 SVGIG (reference sequence). This CDR3 has 17 residues. The V end was cut by 0 bases, the J end by 4 bases, with 20 bases between. The CDR3 DNA reads TGTGCCTGGAGTGTCCCCCTCAATTCTCGCCTCCCAGATACGCAGTATTTT. Translation: CAWSVPLNSRLPDTQYF. The full variable domain, with the rest looked up from reference TRBV30 and TRBJ2-3, is SQTIHQWPATLVQPVGSPLSLECTVEGTSNPNLYWYRQAAGRGLQLLFYSVGIGQISSEVPQNLSASRPQDRQFILSSKKLLLSDSGFYLCAWSVPLNSRLPDTQYFGPGTRLTVL.

This clonotype was recorded at least ten times. The chain is built from TRBV12-3 or TRBV12-4 and TRBJ2-7; 10 bases line up with TRBD1. The CDR3 runs 16 residues. V gave up 5 bases and J gave up 3 bases; unmatched junction bases: 10. This chain's CDR3 is CASSPEMGTGDYEQYF. In DNA form, the CDR3 reads TGTGCCAGCAGTCCCGAAATGGGGACAGGGGACTACGAGCAGTACTTC.

The chain recombines TRBV27 with TRBJ2-7; tentatively, D is TRBD2 (5 bases). The CDR3 has 15 amino acids. V lost 4 bases to trimming and J lost 1 base, with 14 bases between them. The germline gives CDR1 MNHEY, CDR2 SMNVEV (reference sequence). The CDR3 here is CASSYSTRDSYEQYF. The CDR3 DNA follows: TGTGCCAGCAGTTACTCGACCCGGGATTCCTACGAGCAGTACTTC.

This clonotype was counted between two and nine times. The chain has TRBV10-3 and TRBJ2-7; 10 bases line up with TRBD2. Germline V gene data show CDR1 as ENHRY and CDR2 as SYGVKD. The CDR3 length is 16 residues. The J segment lost 6 bases and the V segment lost 2 bases, leaving 10 bases of the junction unmatched. The CDR3 loop is CAISEILTSGWIEQYF. The CDR3 DNA is TGTGCCATCAGTGAGATCTTGACTAGCGGGTGGATCGAGCAGTACTTC.

This clonotype has more than one count but fewer than ten. The chain employs TRBV11-3 and TRBJ2-1; 9 bases fit TRBD1. This CDR3 has 14 residues. Losses at the gene ends were 5 bases for V and 14 bases for J; bases not matched to a gene: 13. CDR1 and CDR2 (germline): SGHNT, YENEEA. CDR3 coding DNA: TGTGCCAGCAGCCCGGGGAGGGACAGGGAGTTTGAGTTCTTC. It is translated as CASSPGRDREFEFF. The full variable domain, completed using reference TRBV11-3 and TRBJ2-1, is EAGVVQSPRYKIIEKKQPVAFWCNPISGHNTLYWYLQNLGQGPELLIRYENEEAVDDSQLPKDRFSAERLKGVDSTLKIQPAELGDSAVYLCASSPGRDREFEFFGPGTRLTVL.

The chain links TRBV2 to TRBJ1-1; D is perhaps TRBD1 (6 bases). The CDR3 consists of 14 residues. Per germline, CDR1 SNHLY and CDR2 FYNNEI. Trimming pared 10 bases from V and 4 bases from J, leaving 19 bases between. The DNA of the CDR3 is TGTGCCACGGGCTCCGGGGGGGCGAGCACTGAAGCTTTCTTT. Encoded protein: CATGSGGASTEAFF.

This chain uses TRBV5-8 with TRBJ1-1, with 9 bases that match TRBD1. V lost 1 base and J lost 5; bases outside the gene matches: 12. There are 17 residues in the CDR3. In germline, CDR1 is SGHTS, CDR2 YDEGEE. Here the CDR3 reads CASSLYGGTGTGTEAFF. In DNA, the CDR3 is TGTGCCAGCAGCTTGTATGGAGGGACCGGGACAGGGACTGAAGCTTTCTTT.

This clonotype was observed at least ten times. The rearrangement links TRBV12-3 or TRBV12-4 to TRBJ2-5, with 10 nucleotides matching TRBD1. The CDR3 is made up of 14 amino acids. V lost 6 bases to trimming and J lost 4 bases; unmatched junction nucleotides: 5. The CDR3 protein is CASSATGGIETQYF. The CDR3, as DNA: TGTGCCAGCAGCGCGACAGGGGGCATAGAGACCCAGTACTTC.

This clonotype was seen at least ten times. V usage is TRBV7-2 and J usage is TRBJ1-2; the D gene is possibly TRBD1 (5 bases). Trimming left V 0 bases short and J 0 bases short, with 8 bases between. Germline V gene lookup returns CDR1 SGHTA and CDR2 FQGNSA. CDR3 length: 15 residues. This CDR3 is CASSLAWGANYGYTF. The CDR3 DNA reads TGTGCCAGCAGCTTAGCGTGGGGCGCTAACTATGGCTACACCTTC.

This clonotype was detected ten times or more. This sequence joins TRBV3-1 and TRBJ2-7; 8 bases match TRBD2. Trimming took 4 bases from V and 2 from J; bases not matched to a gene: 7. Germline lookup yields CDR1 LGHDT and CDR2 YNNKEL (reference sequence). This CDR3 comprises 15 residues. The CDR3 reads CASSPSNGRAYEQYF. For the CDR3, the DNA is TGTGCCAGCAGCCCTTCTAACGGGAGGGCCTACGAGCAGTACTTC.

This clonotype came up many times. A read error may account for a junction end that differs from germline. The chain carries TRBV6-1 and TRBJ2-5, with D perhaps assigned TRBD1 or TRBD2 (6 bases each). From germline, CDR1 is MNHNS and CDR2 SASEGT. The CDR3 spans 13 residues. The CDR3 reads CASSDPRRDTQYF. The CDR3 nucleotides are TGTGCCAGCAGTGATCCCCGGAGGGACACCCAGTACTTT.

This clonotype was counted ten times or more. This chain connects TRBV6-5 to TRBJ2-7; 7 positions match TRBD1. Trimming removed 9 bases from V and 4 bases from J; junction bases left unmatched: 6. Germline CDR1 is MNHEY and CDR2 is SVGAGI. There are 12 residues in the CDR3. CDR3 residues: CASMDRSYEQYF. The CDR3 DNA reads as TGTGCCAGTATGGACAGGTCGTACGAGCAGTACTTC.

At least ten counts were recorded for this clonotype. The chain joins TRBV28 to TRBJ2-1; a possible D gene is TRBD1 (6 bases). Trimming left V 2 bases short and J 8 bases short, with 16 bases between. Germline V CDR1 and CDR2: MDHEN, SYDVKM. The CDR3 has 15 amino acids. The CDR3 DNA follows: TGTGCCAGCAGTTTAGGGGGCCTGGGTGTATATGAGCAGTTCTTC. Protein: CASSLGGLGVYEQFF.

This clonotype was recorded at least ten times. V gene TRBV29-1 combines with J gene TRBJ1-2; D remains unclear. The germline V gene encodes CDR1 SQVTM and CDR2 ANQGSEA. The CDR3 consists of 12 residues. V was clipped by 2 bases and J by 5 bases, with 9 bases between them. The CDR3 sequence: CSVEKWAYGYTF. In nucleotides, the CDR3 is TGCAGCGTTGAAAAGTGGGCATATGGCTACACCTTC.

This clonotype was observed a few times. J is TRBJ1-5 and V is TRBV6-7; TRBD1 aligns across 7 bases. TRBV6-7 is an open reading frame whose function is uncertain. This CDR3 is 13 amino acids long. Trimming at V came to 6 bases and at J to 5 bases, leaving 4 bases not matched to a gene. CDR3 in amino acids: CASRGQVDQPQHF. The CDR3 DNA reads as TGTGCCAGCAGAGGACAGGTAGATCAGCCCCAGCATTTT.

This sequence joins TRBV18 and TRBJ1-1, with 7 positions matching TRBD1. The CDR3 extends over 14 amino acids. The V gene end was trimmed by 4 bases and the J gene end by 1 base; junction bases not matched to a gene: 3. Germline V CDR1 and CDR2: KGHSH, LQKENI. CDR3 in amino acids: CASSRQGRNTEAFF. CDR3 bases: TGTGCCAGCTCACGACAGGGTCGGAACACTGAAGCTTTCTTT.

The sample holds many counts of this clonotype. The chain links TRBV7-6 to TRBJ1-5, with TRBD1 identical over 10 bases. Germline V gene sequence: CDR1 SGHVS, CDR2 FNYEAQ. CDR3 length equals 13 residues. Unmatched junction bases numbered 1, after V lost 8 bases and J lost 3 bases. CDR3 loop: CASGTGDNQPQHF. The CDR3 region has the DNA TGTGCCAGCGGGACAGGGGACAATCAGCCCCAGCATTTT.

The chain links TRBV7-9 to TRBJ2-5; D is undetermined. CDR3 size: 14 residues. V lost 1 base and J lost 8, with 14 bases in between. Germline V gene sequence: CDR1 SEHNR, CDR2 FQNEAQ (reference sequence). The CDR3 protein is CASSLDIGLSTQYF. The CDR3 DNA reads as TGTGCCAGCAGCTTAGACATAGGCCTTAGCACCCAGTACTTC. Full variable domain (remainder filled in from reference TRBV7-9 and TRBJ2-5): DTGVSQNPRHKITKRGQNVTFRCDPISEHNRLYWYRQTLGQGPEFLTYFQNEAQLEKSRLLSDRFSAERPKGSFSTLEIQRTEQGDSAMYLCASSLDIGLSTQYFGPGTRLLVL.

This clonotype was seen repeatedly, ten times or more. This sequence joins TRBV7-9 and TRBJ1-1; 8 positions agree with TRBD1. V shed 5 bases, J shed 3 bases, and the junction held 5 bases outside the gene matches. The CDR3 has 14 residues. From germline, CDR1 is SEHNR and CDR2 FQNEAQ (reference sequence). The CDR3 region has the DNA TGTGCCAGCAGCGACCGGACAGGGCACACTGAAGCTTTCTTT. Its protein product is CASSDRTGHTEAFF.

The table lists this clonotype with many counts. The chain uses TRBV6-6 and TRBJ1-5; the D gene is possibly TRBD1 (6 bases). Trimming stripped 7 bases from V and 7 bases from J, with 14 bases between. The CDR3 length is 13 residues. Per the germline V gene, CDR1 is MNHNY and CDR2 is SVGAGI (reference sequence). The CDR3 bases are TGTGCCAGCATCGACCGTGGGGGCCAGCCCCAGCATTTT. It codes for CASIDRGGQPQHF.

The table lists this clonotype with many counts. The V and J genes are TRBV11-2 and TRBJ2-7; TRBD1 matches at 11 bases. With 5 bases clipped from V and 4 bases from J, the junction kept 7 bases outside the gene matches. Germline lookup yields CDR1 SGHAT and CDR2 FQNNGV. The CDR3 has 15 amino acids. This CDR3 is CASSLRTGGAYEQYF. The CDR3 DNA follows: TGTGCCAGCAGCCTTCGGACAGGGGGCGCGTACGAGCAGTACTTC.

This clonotype was recorded many times. The V call is TRBV7-2, the J call TRBJ1-2; D unclear. The CDR3 has 15 amino acids. Trimming removed 1 base at V and 0 bases at J, with 9 bases between. CDR1 is SGHTA, CDR2 FQGNSA, per germline. Written as DNA, the CDR3 is TGTGCCAGCAGCTTAGACCAGGCAGCTAACTATGGCTACACCTTC. Protein: CASSLDQAANYGYTF.